The 29 T cell receptor beta chains below all came from one sample that was sequenced in a study of blood T cell repertoires in COVID-19. TCRdb's table, derived via immunoSEQ multiplex PCR, lists solely in-frame clones and lacks some. There are approximately 260,000 clones in the sample; 90% occur only once, and roughly 3.6% lies in the top ten. Sequencing was performed on peripheral blood. The receptors stem from a woman aged 40 to 55 with acute or convalescent COVID-19.

V gene TRBV2 combines with J gene TRBJ1-4, with D perhaps TRBD1 (5 bases). Germline values: CDR1 SNHLY, CDR2 FYNNEI. The V end lost 6 bases, the J end lost 8 bases, and 13 bases lay between the germline ends. This CDR3 is built from 13 residues. The CDR3 nucleotides are TGTGCCAGCAGCGGAGGGGTCAGCGAAAAACTGTTTTTT. This codes for CASSGGVSEKLFF. Complete variable domain (other parts from reference TRBV2 and TRBJ1-4): EPEVTQTPSHQVTQMGQEVILRCVPISNHLYFYWYRQILGQKVEFLVSFYNNEISEKSEIFDDQFSVERPDGSNFTLKIRSTKLEDSAMYFCASSGGVSEKLFFGSGTQLSVL.

The chain combines TRBV27 with TRBJ2-5; the D is unclear. Germline CDR1 reads MNHEY; CDR2 reads SMNVEV (reference sequence). Trimming pared 10 bases from V and 7 bases from J, leaving 13 bases between. This CDR3 contains 11 residues. CDR3 nucleotide sequence: TGTGCCACCCAAATATTCGGGACCCAGTACTTC. Amino acids: CATQIFGTQYF.

The V call is TRBV12-2, the J call TRBJ1-2; the DNA was not used to check the table's D call, TRBD1. TRBV12-2 is marked as a pseudogene. The CDR3 extends over 16 amino acids. The CDR3 loop is CASRLEDRGGNYGYTF. As DNA, the CDR3 is TGTGCAAGTCGCTTAGAGGACAGGGGAGGTAACTATGGCTACACCTTC.

The chain couples TRBV5-4 to TRBJ1-1; 12 bases are shared with TRBD1. CDR1 SGHNT and CDR2 YYREEE come from the germline V gene (reference sequence). This CDR3 is built from 17 residues. V shed 4 bases and J 1 base; nucleotides not matched to a gene: 8. The CDR3 loop is CASSLGTGGARNTEAFF. CDR3 bases: TGTGCCAGCAGCCTCGGGACAGGGGGCGCGCGGAACACTGAAGCTTTCTTT.

The chain joins TRBV7-3 to TRBJ1-3, with 7 bases aligning to TRBD1. The CDR3 loop spans 15 amino acids. V shed 5 bases and J 0 bases; nucleotides not matched to a gene: 4. CDR1 and CDR2 from the germline V gene are SGHTA and FQGTGA. Here the CDR3 reads CASSAGGYSGNTIYF. The CDR3 coding sequence is TGTGCCAGCAGCGCAGGGGGATACTCTGGAAACACCATATATTTT.

The chain recombines TRBV5-1 with TRBJ2-4; a possible D gene is TRBD2 (6 bases). This CDR3 has 18 residues. Trimming took 0 bases from V and 1 from J, leaving 17 bases between them. CDR1 and CDR2 (germline): SGHRS, YFSETQ. The CDR3 bases are TGCGCCAGCAGCTTGGAAGGTACTGGGGGGATGGCCAAAAACATTCAGTACTTC. Translated, it gives CASSLEGTGGMAKNIQYF.

The chain has TRBV3-1 (or the pseudogene TRBV3-2) and TRBJ1-2; no clear D gene. Germline V gene data show CDR1 as LGHDT and CDR2 as YNNKEL (reference sequence). The CDR3 is 14 residues long. V lost 2 bases and J 1 base, leaving 8 bases between the germline ends. CDR3 region: CASSQSNSNYGYTF. CDR3 nucleotides: TGTGCCAGCAGCCAAAGCAACAGTAACTATGGCTACACCTTC.

The V and J genes are TRBV19 and TRBJ2-1, with 8 bases aligning to TRBD1. The V gene end was trimmed by 6 bases and the J gene end by 5 bases; junction bases not matched to a gene: 15. The CDR3 runs 17 residues. Germline lookup yields CDR1 LNHDA and CDR2 SQIVND (reference sequence). The CDR3, as DNA: TGTGCCAGTAGCAATATAGACAGGGGTTCGGGGAACAATGAGCAGTTCTTC. Translated: CASSNIDRGSGNNEQFF.

This chain joins TRBV30 and TRBJ1-1, with D perhaps TRBD1 (6 bases). The V end lost 2 bases, the J end lost 1 base, and 8 bases lay between the germline ends. CDR1 GTSNPN and CDR2 SVGIG come from the germline V gene (reference sequence). This CDR3 has 13 amino acids. The CDR3 DNA is TGTGCCTGGAGTAGGGGACAGAACACTGAAGCTTTCTTT. It encodes CAWSRGQNTEAFF. Full variable domain (rest looked up from reference TRBV30 and TRBJ1-1): SQTIHQWPATLVQPVGSPLSLECTVEGTSNPNLYWYRQAAGRGLQLLFYSVGIGQISSEVPQNLSASRPQDRQFILSSKKLLLSDSGFYLCAWSRGQNTEAFFGQGTRLTVV.

J is TRBJ1-2 and V is TRBV2; TRBD1 is a possible D gene (5 bases). The length of the CDR3 is 19 residues. Germline V CDR1 and CDR2: SNHLY, FYNNEI. V gave up 7 bases and J gave up 1 base, with 28 bases separating them. CDR3 coding DNA: TGTGCCAGCACCGAGCCAGGACACGGAGGGAGAAGTTATAACTATGGCTACACCTTC. Translating gives CASTEPGHGGRSYNYGYTF.

In its sample, this clone was seen a few times. The CDR3 nucleotides read TGTGCCAGCAGCCCGACCCAGTGGGCAGTAGATTTATCTGGGGCCAACGTCCTGACTTTC. Protein sequence: CASSPTQWAVDLSGANVLTF. The chain has TRBV9 and TRBJ2-6; D is uncertain. V dropped 4 bases and J dropped 1 base, with 24 bases sitting between them. Germline CDR1 is SGDLS and CDR2 is YYNGEE. The CDR3 is 20 amino acids.

This chain uses TRBV7-3 with TRBJ2-5; TRBD1 aligns across 7 bases. J was trimmed by 5 bases and V by 5 bases; bases with no gene match: 11. CDR1 is SGHTA and CDR2 is FQGTGA in the germline V gene. This CDR3 has 15 amino acids. DNA for the CDR3: TGTGCCAGCAGCGTTTCGGGACAGTCTCGGGAGACCCAGTACTTC. This sequence encodes CASSVSGQSRETQYF.

The V call is TRBV15, the J call TRBJ2-1, with a possible D match to TRBD2 (5 bases). The CDR3 sequence is 16 residues long. Germline V CDR1 and CDR2: LNHNV, YYDKDF (reference sequence). V was cut by 0 bases and J by 2 bases, with 11 bases left in between. The CDR3 sequence is CATSRENSGAYNEQFF. The DNA for the CDR3 is TGTGCCACCAGCAGAGAAAACAGCGGAGCCTACAATGAGCAGTTCTTC.

The J gene is TRBJ2-1, the V gene TRBV11-2, with 8 bases matching TRBD2. Germline CDR1 and CDR2: SGHAT and FQNNGV. V dropped 3 bases and J dropped 1; count of bases not matched to a gene: 14. CDR3 length: 19 amino acids. As DNA, the CDR3 is TGTGCCAGCAGCTTCAGGCGACCCGCGGGGGGCCTATCCTACAATGAGCAGTTCTTC. It specifies CASSFRRPAGGLSYNEQFF.

This clone was detected only once. The chain combines TRBV2 with TRBJ2-5; 9 nucleotides line up with TRBD2. The CDR3 spans 16 residues. Losses at the gene ends were 8 bases for V and 5 bases for J; bases not matched to a gene: 15. Germline V gene data show CDR1 as SNHLY and CDR2 as FYNNEI. CDR3 protein: CASAANLAGVRETQYF. The CDR3 DNA reads TGTGCCAGCGCGGCTAACTTAGCGGGAGTAAGGGAGACCCAGTACTTC.

V usage is TRBV5-4 and J usage is TRBJ1-1, with 8 nucleotides matching TRBD1. Germline values: CDR1 SGHNT, CDR2 YYREEE (reference sequence). This CDR3 is built from 14 residues. With 1 base clipped from V and 5 bases from J, the junction kept 4 bases outside the gene matches. Here the CDR3 reads CASSLLQGGTEAFF. The DNA of the CDR3 is TGTGCCAGCAGCTTGTTACAGGGGGGTACTGAAGCTTTCTTT.

V gene TRBV5-1 combines with J gene TRBJ2-5; TRBD2 aligns across 8 bases. Per germline, CDR1 SGHRS and CDR2 YFSETQ. V dropped 5 bases and J dropped 4; count of bases not matched to a gene: 4. The CDR3 runs to 13 residues. CDR3: CASSTGGGETQYF. In nucleotides, the CDR3 is TGCGCCAGCAGTACCGGGGGGGGAGAGACCCAGTACTTC.

CDR3 residues: CARSEEARMIATNEKLFF. CDR3 sequence (DNA): TGTGCCAGAAGCGAAGAGGCCCGAATGATTGCAACTAATGAAAAACTGTTTTTT. The chain joins TRBV7-5 to TRBJ1-4. TRBV7-5 is tagged as a pseudogene. CDR3 length: 18 amino acids.

This clone has just one count. The gene calls are TRBV19 and TRBJ1-5, with D tentatively TRBD1 (6 bases). V lost 5 bases, J lost 4 bases, and 24 bases lay in between. The CDR3 is made up of 18 amino acids. Germline-derived CDR1 and CDR2 are LNHDA and SQIVND (reference sequence). The CDR3 here is CASSLGQWRSYRNQPQHF. The CDR3 DNA follows: TGTGCCAGTAGTCTTGGACAGTGGCGGAGTTATAGGAATCAGCCCCAGCATTTT.

The chain joins TRBV18 to TRBJ2-5, with D tentatively TRBD2 (5 bases). CDR3 length: 14 residues. Germline CDR1 is KGHSH and CDR2 is LQKENI. Trimming stripped 3 bases from V and 2 bases from J, with 10 bases between. The CDR3 region is CASSPDLAQETQYF. CDR3 DNA sequence: TGTGCCAGCTCACCCGACCTAGCTCAAGAGACCCAGTACTTC.

This sequence joins TRBV4-1 and TRBJ1-2; D may be TRBD1 (6 bases). The germline V gene has CDR1 MGHRA and CDR2 YSYEKL. The CDR3 consists of 16 residues. Between the trimmed V and J ends, which lost 2 bases and 5 bases, there was a span of 18 bases. The CDR3 here is CASSQPVQGKSYGYTF. CDR3 DNA: TGCGCCAGCAGCCAACCTGTACAGGGTAAATCGTATGGCTACACCTTC.

The chain couples TRBV2 to TRBJ1-6, with 9 bases aligning to TRBD1. This CDR3 spans 14 amino acids. The germline CDR1 and CDR2 sequences are SNHLY and FYNNEI. The trim removed 6 bases at V and 9 bases at J, leaving 6 bases unmatched. CDR3 sequence (DNA): TGTGCCAGCAGGGTCGGGACAGGGTTTTCACCCCTCCACTTT. Translation gives CASRVGTGFSPLHF.

The gene calls are TRBV12-3 or TRBV12-4 and TRBJ2-7; 7 bases agree with TRBD1. V dropped 5 bases and J dropped 4; count of bases not matched to a gene: 5. CDR3 size: 13 residues. The CDR3 loop reads CASSDRVRYEQYV. As DNA, the CDR3 is TGTGCCAGCAGTGACAGGGTTCGTTACGAGCAGTACGTC.

A note on this clone: The sample contains more than one DNA sequence encoding this CDR3. This chain uses TRBV4-2 with TRBJ1-5, with D uncertain. The ends were cut back, 0 bases at V and 6 bases at J, with 9 bases in the middle. Germline V gene data show CDR1 as LGHNA and CDR2 as YNFKEQ. The CDR3 covers 14 residues. This chain's CDR3 is CASSQDPGVQPQHF. In DNA form, the CDR3 reads TGTGCCAGCAGCCAAGATCCCGGGGTTCAGCCCCAGCATTTT.

The rearrangement uses TRBV4-1 and TRBJ2-2; D gene uncertain. The CDR3 runs to 15 residues. V was pared by 4 bases and J by 2 bases, with 11 bases between. CDR1 is MGHRA and CDR2 is YSYEKL in the germline V gene. In DNA form, the CDR3 reads TGCGCCAGCAGCCTCCCTGTAATAAACACCGGGGAGCTGTTTTTT. Protein sequence: CASSLPVINTGELFF.

This clone showed up just a few times. V and J are TRBV15 and TRBJ1-5; 10 bases line up with TRBD1. The germline V gene has CDR1 LNHNV and CDR2 YYDKDF (reference sequence). Trimming took 5 bases from V and 5 from J; bases not matched to a gene: 6. This CDR3 contains 15 residues. The CDR3: CATSSRQGAYQPQHF. CDR3 in DNA: TGTGCCACCAGCTCTCGACAGGGGGCTTATCAGCCCCAGCATTTT. The variable domain in full, with the rest retrieved from reference TRBV15 and TRBJ1-5, is DAMVIQNPRYQVTQFGKPVTLSCSQTLNHNVMYWYQQKSSQAPKLLFHYYDKDFNNEADTPDNFQSRRPNTSFCFLDIRSPGLGDTAMYLCATSSRQGAYQPQHFGDGTRLSIL.

The chain joins TRBV6-5 to TRBJ2-3, with 7 bases lining up with TRBD1. The CDR3 covers 14 residues. From germline, CDR1 is MNHEY and CDR2 SVGAGI. The V gene end was trimmed by 6 bases and the J gene end by 4 bases; junction bases not matched to a gene: 7. The CDR3 DNA reads as TGTGCCAGCAGATTAGACAGGGCCCCAGATACGCAGTATTTT. Amino acid sequence: CASRLDRAPDTQYF.

Only one count was recorded for this clone. The chain carries TRBV24-1 and TRBJ2-1; maybe TRBD2 (6 bases). The CDR3 contains 16 residues. From germline, CDR1 is KGHDR and CDR2 SFDVKD. The germline V and J ends were trimmed by 3 bases and 8 bases, with 19 bases remaining between them. DNA of the CDR3: TGTGCCACCAGTGATCCCCGGGACTTTAGGGCCCATGAGCAGTTCTTC. Its protein is CATSDPRDFRAHEQFF.

V and J are TRBV5-1 and TRBJ1-2; D might be TRBD1 (5 bases). V lost 3 bases and J lost 5, with 14 bases in between. The CDR3 loop spans 14 amino acids. Germline values: CDR1 SGHRS, CDR2 YFSETQ. CDR3 region: CASSSNGGTYGYTF. The CDR3 DNA sequence: TGCGCCAGCAGCTCCAACGGGGGAACTTATGGCTACACCTTC.